Listed below are T cell receptor beta chains from one sample, sequenced in a study of OX40 agonist ivuxolimab in advanced cancers. The protocol was immunoSEQ multiplex PCR, while the TCRdb copy is restricted to in-frame clones and leaves out a portion. The sample records around 25,000 clones, around 73% being singletons. Material: CD4+ or CD8+ T cells sorted from blood, obtained in a trial of the OX40 agonist ivuxolimab. These receptors all come from an adult with an advanced solid tumor such as melanoma, head and neck, liver or kidney cancer. CDR3s include the opening cysteine and the closing phenylalanine or tryptophan. Each record gives: clone size, J gene, D gene, V gene, CDR3 DNA, CDR3 protein. A D gene is named only where the DNA matches it firmly. A clone size is listed for some rows: how often the clone was seen (once, few, many), or a class if it is expanded.

clone size: .; J gene: TRBJ2-5; D gene: TRBD1; V gene: TRBV7-9; CDR3 DNA: TGTGCCAGCAGCTTAGGGGACAGGGGGCTGAGGGAGACCCAGTACTTC; CDR3 protein: CASSLGDRGLRETQYF
clone size: large; J gene: TRBJ2-3; D gene: TRBD1; V gene: TRBV5-6; CDR3 DNA: TGTGCCAGCAGCTCGCCTCCGGGACAGGGCACAGATACGCAGTATTTT; CDR3 protein: CASSSPPGQGTDTQYF
clone size: .; J gene: TRBJ2-5; D gene: .; V gene: TRBV7-2; CDR3 DNA: TGTGCCAGCAGCCTTATAGGGGGAGATTTAACAAAGGGAGAGACCCAGTACTTC; CDR3 protein: CASSLIGGDLTKGETQYF
clone size: .; J gene: TRBJ1-2; D gene: .; V gene: TRBV11-2; CDR3 DNA: TGTGCCAGCAGCCCAGAAGGTTGGGGACCCGGCGGCTACACCTTC; CDR3 protein: CASSPEGWGPGGYTF
clone size: medium-sized; J gene: TRBJ1-2; D gene: .; V gene: TRBV7-2; CDR3 DNA: TGTGCCAGCAGCCCACGGAGGGCAGATGGCTACACCTTC; CDR3 protein: CASSPRRADGYTF
clone size: .; J gene: TRBJ2-2; D gene: .; V gene: TRBV18; CDR3 DNA: TGTGCCAGCTCTCCCCTCAGGGCGGGGAACACCGGGGAGCTGTTTTTT; CDR3 protein: CASSPLRAGNTGELFF
clone size: few; J gene: TRBJ1-2; D gene: TRBD1; V gene: TRBV27; CDR3 DNA: TGTGCCAGCAGCCGACAGGGTTCTGGCTACACCTTC; CDR3 protein: CASSRQGSGYTF
clone size: .; J gene: TRBJ2-2; D gene: TRBD2; V gene: TRBV7-8; CDR3 DNA: TGTGCCAGCAGCTTAGCGCAGGCTAGCGGGAAAACCGGGGAGCTGTTTTTT; CDR3 protein: CASSLAQASGKTGELFF
clone size: .; J gene: TRBJ2-3; D gene: TRBD2; V gene: TRBV27; CDR3 DNA: TGTGCCAGCAGTCCGGGACTACCCACAGATACGCAGTATTTT; CDR3 protein: CASSPGLPTDTQYF
clone size: .; J gene: TRBJ2-1; D gene: .; V gene: TRBV5-1; CDR3 DNA: TGCGCCAGCAGCCGACAAGGGGCTCCTCGGGATGAGCAGTTCTTC; CDR3 protein: CASSRQGAPRDEQFF
clone size: few; J gene: TRBJ1-5; D gene: .; V gene: TRBV27; CDR3 DNA: TGTGCCAGCAGTTTATACCCCCCGACAGGTAGCAATCAGCCCCAGCATTTT; CDR3 protein: CASSLYPPTGSNQPQHF
clone size: .; J gene: TRBJ2-7; D gene: TRBD1; V gene: TRBV9; CDR3 DNA: TGTGCCAGCAGCGTCCACGACAGGGGCCCCGGCGAGCAGTACTTC; CDR3 protein: CASSVHDRGPGEQYF
clone size: .; J gene: TRBJ1-1; D gene: .; V gene: TRBV7-2; CDR3 DNA: TGTGCCAGCAGCTTTGCCTTTTTGAACACTGAAGCTTTCTTT; CDR3 protein: CASSFAFLNTEAFF
clone size: once; J gene: TRBJ1-6; D gene: TRBD1; V gene: TRBV5-1; CDR3 DNA: TGCGCCAGCAGCTTATCATTCCAGGGACAGGATTATTCACCCCTCCACTTT; CDR3 protein: CASSLSFQGQDYSPLHF
clone size: .; J gene: TRBJ1-4; D gene: TRBD1; V gene: TRBV7-9; CDR3 DNA: TGTGCCAGCAGCTTATCAGGGGGTTTGGGTGAAAAACTGTTTTTT; CDR3 protein: CASSLSGGLGEKLFF
clone size: .; J gene: TRBJ1-5; D gene: TRBD1; V gene: TRBV7-8; CDR3 DNA: TGTGCCAGCAGCTCGGACAGGGATCAGCCCCAGCATTTT; CDR3 protein: CASSSDRDQPQHF
clone size: .; J gene: TRBJ2-5; D gene: .; V gene: TRBV5-1; CDR3 DNA: TGCGCCAGCAGCTCACAGGGTCAAGAGACCCAGTACTTC; CDR3 protein: CASSSQGQETQYF
clone size: once; J gene: TRBJ2-1; D gene: .; V gene: TRBV11-2; CDR3 DNA: TGTGCCAGCAGAGTGTTCAGTGAGCAGTTCTTC; CDR3 protein: CASRVFSEQFF
clone size: .; J gene: TRBJ1-1; D gene: .; V gene: TRBV28; CDR3 DNA: TGTGCCAGCAGTTACAGCTACACTGAAGCTTTCTTT; CDR3 protein: CASSYSYTEAFF
clone size: few; J gene: TRBJ2-7; D gene: .; V gene: TRBV5-1; CDR3 DNA: TGCGCCAGCAGGGGGGGTACAGGCCCCTGGAGCCACGAGCAGTACTTC; CDR3 protein: CASRGGTGPWSHEQYF
clone size: few; J gene: TRBJ2-7; D gene: TRBD2; V gene: TRBV2; CDR3 DNA: TGTGCCAGCAGTGACTCTAGCGGGAGGGACGAGCAGTACTTC; CDR3 protein: CASSDSSGRDEQYF
clone size: .; J gene: TRBJ2-1; D gene: .; V gene: TRBV7-9; CDR3 DNA: TGTGCCAGCAGCTCGTCGAGCTACAATGAGCAGTTCTTC; CDR3 protein: CASSSSSYNEQFF
clone size: .; J gene: TRBJ1-1; D gene: TRBD1; V gene: TRBV7-2; CDR3 DNA: TGTGCCAGCAGCTTATCCGGACAGGGAATAGGAGAAGCTTTCTTT; CDR3 protein: CASSLSGQGIGEAFF
clone size: .; J gene: TRBJ1-2; D gene: TRBD1; V gene: TRBV6-4; CDR3 DNA: TGTGCCAGCAGAGGGACAGGGTCTAACTATGGCTACACCTTC; CDR3 protein: CASRGTGSNYGYTF
clone size: .; J gene: TRBJ1-1; D gene: .; V gene: TRBV7-2; CDR3 DNA: TGTGCCAGCAGCTCATACGACAGGATTGAAGCTTTCTTT; CDR3 protein: CASSSYDRIEAFF
clone size: .; J gene: TRBJ2-3; D gene: TRBD2; V gene: TRBV19; CDR3 DNA: TGTGCCAGTAGTCTATGGACTAGCGGGAGTTCGGATACGCAGTATTTT; CDR3 protein: CASSLWTSGSSDTQYF
clone size: .; J gene: TRBJ2-7; D gene: .; V gene: TRBV4-1; CDR3 DNA: TGCGCCAGCAGCCACCTACCAGCTGGGCTCAAGTACTTC; CDR3 protein: CASSHLPAGLKYF
clone size: .; J gene: TRBJ1-1; D gene: TRBD1; V gene: TRBV28; CDR3 DNA: TGTGCCAGCAGATATAGAAGAAGGGGACAGGGGGCTTTCTTT; CDR3 protein: CASRYRRRGQGAFF
clone size: few; J gene: TRBJ2-7; D gene: TRBD1; V gene: TRBV10-3; CDR3 DNA: TGTGCCATCAGTGGGGGGACAGGGGGCCACGAGCAGTACTTC; CDR3 protein: CAISGGTGGHEQYF
clone size: few; J gene: TRBJ2-7; D gene: TRBD2; V gene: TRBV10-3; CDR3 DNA: TGTGCCATCAGTGTCTACCTAGCGGGGTCGACCTACGAGCAGTACTTC; CDR3 protein: CAISVYLAGSTYEQYF
clone size: .; J gene: TRBJ2-2; D gene: TRBD2; V gene: TRBV4-1; CDR3 DNA: TGCGCCAGCAGTCGTTCTCCGGGACTAGCGGACGGGGAGCTGTTTTTT; CDR3 protein: CASSRSPGLADGELFF
clone size: .; J gene: TRBJ1-5; D gene: TRBD1; V gene: TRBV28; CDR3 DNA: TGTGCCAGCAGTTTCCCCCTTCTACAGGGGGCAGGGAGAAGCAATCAGCCCCAGCATTTT; CDR3 protein: CASSFPLLQGAGRSNQPQHF
clone size: .; J gene: TRBJ1-6; D gene: TRBD1; V gene: TRBV30; CDR3 DNA: TGTGCCTGTAGAGGGGGCGCGGGTATTGGTTCACCCCTCCACTTT; CDR3 protein: CACRGGAGIGSPLHF
clone size: .; J gene: TRBJ1-5; D gene: .; V gene: TRBV6-6; CDR3 DNA: TGTGCCAGCAGTTACGGAACAGGGAAGAGCAATCAGCCCCAGCATTTT; CDR3 protein: CASSYGTGKSNQPQHF
clone size: .; J gene: TRBJ2-5; D gene: .; V gene: TRBV10-3; CDR3 DNA: TGTGCCATCAGTGAGTCAACAGCTCAAGAGACCCAGTACTTC; CDR3 protein: CAISESTAQETQYF
clone size: .; J gene: TRBJ1-4; D gene: .; V gene: TRBV5-1; CDR3 DNA: TGCGCCAGCAGCCGAGAGGGCACTGAAAAACTGTTTTTT; CDR3 protein: CASSREGTEKLFF
clone size: .; J gene: TRBJ2-1; D gene: .; V gene: TRBV5-1; CDR3 DNA: TGCGCCAGCTGGGACGGCAACTACAATGAGCAGTTCTTC; CDR3 protein: CASWDGNYNEQFF
clone size: .; J gene: TRBJ1-2; D gene: TRBD1; V gene: TRBV19; CDR3 DNA: TGTGCCAGTAGTATCCGGGACAGTACCCTTAACTATGGCTACACCTTC; CDR3 protein: CASSIRDSTLNYGYTF
clone size: .; J gene: TRBJ2-7; D gene: TRBD1; V gene: TRBV2; CDR3 DNA: TGTGCCAGCAGTAGGACAGGGTCCTACGAGCAGTACTTC; CDR3 protein: CASSRTGSYEQYF